The source of this T cell receptor beta chain is a study of beta chain features in type 1 diabetes (dated by TCRdb to between 2017 and 2018). Describing the broader study: No differences in mean age, gender distribution, total cell number or subset yield were found between patients and healthy donors. A total of 107,917,701 sorted cells were examined across all samples, and the number of cells per subset was strongly correlated with RNA yield. The study compared the TCRB repertoires of sorted circulating CD4+ T cell subsets in recently diagnosed type 1 diabetes patients with those in matched healthy donors. Whereas all 30 or so donors provided naive and central memory subsets, regulatory and stem cell-like memory subsets were isolated from just 8 patients and roughly eight healthy donors. What the work shows at the level of the full study, not this receptor alone: Naive, central memory and regulatory TCRB repertoires appeared more similar among patients than among healthy donors. Because cDNA was sequenced instead of genomic DNA, activated cells with high expression could be over-represented, although the groups did not differ in activation or CD3 levels. Because the HLA sub-analyses included only small numbers of individuals, any influence of HLA type on TCRB rearrangement was left unresolved. Patients with type 1 diabetes made fewer insertions and deleted more nucleotides at VDJ recombination sites, implying thymic rearrangement abnormalities. PCR may preferentially amplify shorter templates, but because patient and control samples were amplified and corrected together, any resulting skew would affect both groups equally. Type 1 diabetes patients showed a moderate but significant shortening of TCRB CDR3 length in all four CD4+ subsets.

The CDR3 measures 16 amino acids from cysteine to phenylalanine. Solely the CDR3 DNA is kept, with 48 bases framed from the first base. V is reduced by 0 bases and J by 1 base, leaving a spacing of 13 bases between them. The germline V gene encodes CDR1 SGDLS and CDR2 YYNGEE. From each donor, a single peripheral blood sample of about 100 mL on average was drawn into heparinised tubes. A BD FACSAria II and a panel including CD45RO, CCR7, CD25, CD127, CD95 and CD27 were used to sort naive, central memory, regulatory and stem cell-like memory CD4+ T cells. Every sorted population had a purity above 95%. Right away, PBMCs were isolated by Lymphoprep density gradient centrifugation and were stained directly, with no culture step. Samples were stained and sorted in pairs, with one healthy donor and one patient per experiment, so that batch effects were minimized. Worth noting for this clone: Its antigen is unknown. No base qualities exist here, and no much larger clone lies one base off it.

The entire amount of isolated RNA was reverse transcribed using the High Capacity cDNA Reverse Transcription Kit, so the sequenced TCRB transcripts were expressed ones. Naive, central memory and regulatory T cell samples underwent deep immunoSEQ sequencing, averaging around 3.7 million total reads per sample. Sorted cells were lysed in RLT buffer and RNA was extracted with DNase-treated RNeasy Micro or Mini kits, depending on cell number. To prevent cross-contamination, every cell subset was processed on its own, while patient and healthy donor samples were processed together. The immunoSEQ multiplex PCR was used to amplify TCRB sequences from cDNA, generating 87-bp fragments that spanned the CDR3 region. The amplicons were sequenced using the Illumina HiSeq platform. In the authors' own workflow: Synthetic template baselines were used to correct PCR bias computationally, reads within Hamming distance 2 were collapsed, and singletons that could not be merged were discarded. Reads were aligned to IMGT to assign V, D and J genes, CDR3 length, and insertions or deletions at six rearrangement sites. Within each subset, clonotype counts were normalized to sorted cell number, after which true diversity and Gini coefficients were computed with the tcR R package. The overlap coefficient, calculated on TCRB nucleotide sequences, was used to measure repertoire sharing. As a proxy for the pre-selection repertoire, out-of-frame TCRB sequences from naive cells were analyzed. TCRdb stores this immuneACCESS table with in-frame sequences only. Part of the clones is absent; in the studies checked, under half of the shortfall reflects unresolved V genes, and no reason is known for the rest. V, J and clone size are taken as reported in that table, and D and trimming were inferred from the DNA itself. Counted in this sample were about 270,000 clones; 11% to 15% of them appeared once. Around 0.025% of the sample is held by the ten biggest clonotypes.

This clonotype originated in a woman aged 40 to 50 in good health. The source material was naive CD4+ T cells from blood. The sample's cell subset or site, from its label and the paper: true naive CD4+ T cells. This sequence uses TRBV9 and TRBJ1-1, with a tentative D gene TRBD1 over 6 matching bases. CDR3 protein: CASSVVSGGQNTEAFF. The nucleotide sequence is TGTGCCAGCAGCGTAGTGTCGGGGGGGCAGAACACTGAAGCTTTCTTT.